This TCR beta chain was recorded in a study of T cells in Graves' hyperthyroidism and ophthalmopathy. This clonotype was seen at least ten times. This CDR3 spans 15 amino acids. V gave up 1 base and J gave up 5 bases; unmatched junction bases: 1. Clinical Activity Scores of at least 3, NOSPECS grades of at least 4 and durations under 3 months characterized ophthalmopathy patients. Exclusion followed for patients with uncontrolled infection, other autoimmune disease, pregnancy or lactation. RNA transcripts gave rise to amplified TCR beta CDR3 regions. An initial round of RT-PCR targeting the TCR CDR3 relied on the HTBI primer set. Using its own MiXCR run on the multiplex PCR reads, TCRdb lists one record per CDR3 protein. Among 250,000 to 400,000 distinct CDR3 sequences listed, roughly an eighth were seen once.

The sequenced sample consisted of blood. The TCR sequence derives from a middle-aged woman with Graves' ophthalmopathy. V is TRBV12-3 or TRBV12-4 and J is TRBJ2-1; TRBD2 matches 11 bases. The CDR3 DNA sequence: TGTGCCAGCAGTTTAGTACTAGCGGGAGACAATGAGCAGTTCTTC. This gives the protein CASSLVLAGDNEQFF.